This T cell receptor (beta chain) was sequenced for a study of identifying expanded T cells in peripheral blood. General study points: About 1.2 clones differed between technical replicates, versus about 17 and 20 over time. Across healthy donors, higher total template counts meant significantly greater approximately two-week count variance.

During the collection period, no donor immune events like infections were recorded. V was pared by 2 bases and J by 5 bases, with 18 bases between. The germline V gene has CDR1 MGHRA and CDR2 YSYEKL. The CDR3 has 16 residues. TCRdb's copy holds only in-frame clones and misses some; the assay was immunoSEQ multiplex PCR. The table has tens of thousands of clones, approximately 88% seen once. This clone has only a few counts. The antigen remains unidentified. Sequencing input: blood. The chain combines TRBV4-1 with TRBJ2-5; D uncertain. The receptor was isolated from a person between 18 and 75 years old in good health. The CDR3 loop reads CASSQLNLVSAETQYF. For the CDR3, the DNA is TGCGCCAGCAGCCAACTAAACCTCGTTTCCGCGGAGACCCAGTACTTC.